The 5 T cell receptor beta chains below come from one sample, sequenced in a study of human T cells and chemical hapten exposure. Time point indicated: pre-sensitization, week 0. This sample's treatment: therapeutic diphenylcyclopropenone sensitization with weekly scalp DPC. TCRdb used MiXCR to reprocess the RACE reads, holding one entry per CDR3 protein. The sample lists roughly 100,000 distinct CDR3 sequences, about a tenth occurring once. The material was whole blood, obtained in connection with sensitization to the hapten diphenylcyclopropenone (DPC). The receptors stem from a woman aged 60 to 75 with alopecia areata. Some clones in this sample may be carry-over from other donors' samples.

The sample holds a few counts of this clonotype. The chain is built from TRBV20-1 and TRBJ2-1; 8 bases match TRBD1. Germline V lookup: CDR1 DFQATT, CDR2 SNEGSKA (reference sequence). Losses at the gene ends were 3 bases for V and 6 bases for J; bases not matched to a gene: 16. The CDR3 loop spans 17 amino acids. The CDR3 spells CSASLPRRTGLGNEQFF. CDR3 sequence (DNA): TGCAGTGCTAGTTTACCAAGGAGGACAGGGCTTGGCAATGAGCAGTTCTTC.

The chain employs TRBV29-1 and TRBJ2-5; D not certain. Per germline, CDR1 SQVTM and CDR2 ANQGSEA. This CDR3 is built from 13 residues. V lost 4 bases, J lost 0 bases, and 9 bases lay in between. CDR3 nucleotides: TGCAGCGTTGGGAAGGAGTACCAAGAGACCCAGTACTTC. This encodes CSVGKEYQETQYF.

This chain connects TRBV19 to TRBJ2-5; TRBD1 is a possible D gene (6 bases). The germline V gene encodes CDR1 LNHDA and CDR2 SQIVND (reference sequence). This CDR3 has 14 amino acids. Trimming removed 5 bases from V and 3 bases from J, with 13 bases in between. The CDR3 DNA reads TGTGCCAGTAGTGAATCCGGGACAAAAGAGACCCAGTACTTC. This translates into CASSESGTKETQYF.

In its sample, this clonotype was seen a few times. The V call is TRBV11-2, the J call TRBJ2-3, with 11 bases identical to TRBD2. Trimming took 0 bases from V and 1 from J; bases not matched to a gene: 15. This CDR3 spans 21 amino acids. In germline, CDR1 is SGHAT, CDR2 FQNNGV. The CDR3 is CASSLDATSGAIWDRTDTQYF. The CDR3, as DNA: TGTGCCAGCAGCTTAGATGCGACTAGCGGGGCCATATGGGATCGCACAGATACGCAGTATTTT.

The table lists this clonotype with many counts. This rearrangement joins TRBV7-2 to TRBJ1-2; 7 bases match TRBD1. Germline V gives CDR1 SGHTA, CDR2 FQGNSA. Germline trimming cut 2 bases from V and 2 bases from J; bases unmatched to any gene: 8. This CDR3 has 16 residues. The CDR3 DNA reads as TGTGCCAGCAGCTTACAGGGGGACATTCCGAACTATGGCTACACCTTC. It codes for CASSLQGDIPNYGYTF.